Presented here are 20 T cell receptor beta chains from one specimen sequenced in a study of lymphopenia after photon versus proton radiotherapy. Method: immunoSEQ multiplex PCR; TCRdb's copy keeps in-frame clones and lacks some. The sample lists roughly 18,000 clones, just under 85% occurring once. The input for sequencing was peripheral blood, taken from a patient treated with photon-based radiotherapy. These receptors all come from a woman aged 50 to 60 with pancreatic cancer.

The chain combines TRBV6-5 with TRBJ1-5; 8 nucleotides match TRBD1. Germline V gene data show CDR1 as MNHEY and CDR2 as SVGAGI. The V gene end was trimmed by 6 bases and the J gene end by 2 bases; junction bases not matched to a gene: 6. This CDR3 spans 15 amino acids. CDR3 sequence reads: CASRPDRGGNQPQHF. CDR3 nucleotides: TGTGCCAGCAGACCCGACAGGGGCGGCAATCAGCCCCAGCATTTT.

This rearrangement joins TRBV30 to TRBJ1-6, with D maybe TRBD1 (5 bases). The CDR3 has 14 residues. From germline, CDR1 is GTSNPN and CDR2 SVGIG (reference sequence). Trimming shortened V by 0 bases and J by 8 bases, and 11 bases separated the two germline ends. The CDR3 protein is CAWSVDSADSPLHF. CDR3 sequence (DNA): TGTGCCTGGAGTGTCGACAGCGCGGATTCACCCCTCCACTTT.

The V and J genes are TRBV15 and TRBJ2-7, with a possible D match to TRBD1 (5 bases). V was shortened by 6 bases and J by 6 bases, with 15 bases between the two germline ends. The CDR3 length is 13 residues. Germline-derived CDR1 and CDR2 are LNHNV and YYDKDF (reference sequence). CDR3 sequence (DNA): TGTGCCACCAGTTCAGGGTATTTCGTCGAGCAGTACTTC. Protein: CATSSGYFVEQYF.

This clone occurred once. This sample includes further DNA sequences coding for the same CDR3. The gene calls are TRBV7-2 and TRBJ2-7; the D is unclear. The CDR3 runs to 11 residues. Trimming removed 5 bases at V and 0 bases at J, with 2 bases between. From germline, CDR1 is SGHTA and CDR2 FQGNSA. CDR3 amino acids: CASSASYEQYF. The CDR3 DNA follows: TGTGCCAGCAGCGCCTCCTACGAGCAGTACTTC.

This clone was counted a few times. The CDR3 DNA is TGTGCCAGCAGTTCCCAAGAGACCCAGTACTTC. This gives the protein CASSSQETQYF. The rearrangement links TRBV27 to TRBJ2-5; no clear D gene. The CDR3 is made up of 11 amino acids. Germline V lookup: CDR1 MNHEY, CDR2 SMNVEV (reference sequence). The V end lost 4 bases, the J end lost 1 base, and 1 base lay between the germline ends.

V usage is TRBV6-1 and J usage is TRBJ2-3; either TRBD1 or TRBD2 may fit D (5 bases each). The CDR3 sequence is 14 residues long. Trimming left V 2 bases short and J 1 base short, with 7 bases between. CDR1 is MNHNS and CDR2 is SASEGT in the germline V gene. Here the CDR3 DNA reads TGTGCCAGCAGTGAAAAGGGACGCACAGATACGCAGTATTTT. This codes for CASSEKGRTDTQYF.

This clone was found a few times. The chain couples TRBV21-1 to TRBJ2-7; the listed D gene, TRBD2, was not tested against the DNA. TRBV21-1 represents a pseudogene. This CDR3 has 14 amino acids. The CDR3 is CASSKAGYSYEQYF. The CDR3 region has the DNA TGTGCCAGCAGCAAAGCCGGGTACTCCTACGAGCAGTACTTC.

In DNA form, the CDR3 reads TGTGCCAGCAGCTTAGCGTCGCTAGCGGGAGTTGTAGATACGCAGTATTTT. Encoded protein: CASSLASLAGVVDTQYF. The chain has TRBV7-6 and TRBJ2-3; 10 nucleotides align to TRBD2. Germline V lookup: CDR1 SGHVS, CDR2 FNYEAQ. Trimming at V came to 0 bases and at J to 5 bases, leaving 8 bases not matched to a gene. The CDR3 has 17 residues.

The rearrangement joins TRBV6-6 to TRBJ2-7; D is possibly TRBD2 (5 bases). Trimming took off 4 bases at V and 0 bases at J, with 13 bases between the two ends. Germline values: CDR1 MNHNY, CDR2 SVGAGI (reference sequence). The CDR3 extends over 15 amino acids. The CDR3 loop reads CASSLERTPSYEQYF. The CDR3 DNA follows: TGTGCCAGCAGTTTAGAGCGGACCCCCTCCTACGAGCAGTACTTC.

J is TRBJ2-1 and V is TRBV6-1; D remains ambiguous. Germline lookup yields CDR1 MNHNS and CDR2 SASEGT. With 3 bases removed from V and 9 bases from J, the gap between germline ends came to 12 bases. The CDR3 contains 13 residues. DNA of the CDR3: TGTGCCAGCAGTGAGGGTGGGGTAACTGAGCAGTTCTTC. Residues: CASSEGGVTEQFF.

The V call is TRBV4-2, the J call TRBJ1-4; weak D call: TRBD1 (5 bases). Germline V CDR1 and CDR2: LGHNA, YNFKEQ. CDR3 length: 16 amino acids. V lost 4 bases, J lost 3 bases, and 15 bases lay in between. CDR3 DNA sequence: TGTGCCAGCAGCCTTAGAGACAGAGACCCTAATGAAAAACTGTTTTTT. This translates into CASSLRDRDPNEKLFF.

J is TRBJ1-6 and V is TRBV30; 8 bases map to TRBD1. CDR3 size: 15 residues. V dropped 5 bases and J dropped 0; count of bases not matched to a gene: 3. Germline V gives CDR1 GTSNPN, CDR2 SVGIG (reference sequence). CDR3 sequence reads: CAWRDRSSYNSPLHF. The CDR3, as DNA: TGTGCCTGGCGGGACAGGAGCTCCTATAATTCACCCCTCCACTTT.

This clone occurred a few times. This rearrangement joins TRBV6-5 to TRBJ2-7, with D unresolved. The CDR3 is made up of 13 amino acids. V lost 5 bases to trimming and J lost 7 bases, with 15 bases between them. Per germline, CDR1 MNHEY and CDR2 SVGAGI. CDR3 sequence reads: CASSQNQVREQYF. The CDR3 region has the DNA TGTGCCAGCAGTCAGAACCAGGTGAGGGAGCAGTACTTC.

This clone appeared a single time. The chain has TRBV27 and TRBJ2-7; D may be TRBD1 (5 bases). The germline V gene encodes CDR1 MNHEY and CDR2 SMNVEV (reference sequence). V lost 6 bases to trimming and J lost 7 bases, with 13 bases between them. This CDR3 region has 12 residues. The CDR3 is CASRTGFEEQYF. The CDR3 DNA reads as TGTGCCAGCAGAACAGGTTTTGAAGAGCAGTACTTC.

The genes are TRBV14 and TRBJ1-5; D is undetermined. The V end lost 4 bases, the J end lost 7 bases, and 11 bases lay between the germline ends. The CDR3 is 13 residues long. Germline values: CDR1 SGHDN, CDR2 FVKESK. CDR3 nucleotide sequence: TGTGCCAGCAGCCCCGGAGATCCGCAGCCCCAGCATTTT. Its translation: CASSPGDPQPQHF.

The chain links TRBV15 to TRBJ2-7; TRBD1 matches at 10 bases. The V gene's germline CDR1 is LNHNV and CDR2 YYDKDF (reference sequence). The CDR3 runs 20 residues. After removal of 0 bases from V and 3 bases from J, the junction contained 17 bases not matched to a gene. The CDR3 is CATSRDYGTGAAQQIYEQYF. In nucleotides, the CDR3 is TGTGCCACCAGCAGAGATTACGGGACAGGGGCGGCCCAACAAATCTACGAGCAGTACTTC.

This clone is a singleton in its sample. The rearrangement joins TRBV27 to TRBJ2-2; D unresolved. CDR3 length: 16 amino acids. V lost 2 bases to trimming and J lost 1 base, with 11 bases between them. Germline V CDR1 and CDR2: MNHEY, SMNVEV (reference sequence). The DNA for the CDR3 is TGTGCCAGCAGTTTACCGCGTTCGGGGAACACCGGGGAGCTGTTTTTT. Translating gives CASSLPRSGNTGELFF.

The gene calls are TRBV5-5 and TRBJ2-5; no clear D gene. V was clipped by 5 bases and J by 6 bases, with 14 bases between them. The CDR3 sequence is 13 residues long. The germline V gene has CDR1 SGHKS and CDR2 YYEKEE (reference sequence). The CDR3 region has the DNA TGTGCCAGCAGTCAGATCGGGCATAAGACCCAGTACTTC. Its protein is CASSQIGHKTQYF.

The V call is TRBV6-5, the J call TRBJ1-2; D is perhaps TRBD1 (6 bases). The V gene's germline CDR1 is MNHEY and CDR2 SVGAGI. V dropped 0 bases and J dropped 8 bases, with 16 bases sitting between them. This CDR3 is 15 amino acids long. Written as DNA, the CDR3 is TGTGCCAGCAGTTACTCGAGAGGGACACAGCAGGGCTACACCTTC. This translates into CASSYSRGTQQGYTF.

The V and J genes are TRBV6-1 and TRBJ2-7, with D perhaps given as TRBD1 or TRBD2 (5 bases each). Germline V gives CDR1 MNHNS, CDR2 SASEGT. Trimming removed 4 bases from V and 0 bases from J, with 19 bases in between. The CDR3 spans 17 residues. The DNA of the CDR3 is TGTGCCAGCAGTGCCGGGACCCCCACTGACAGCTCCTACGAGCAGTACTTC. Its translation: CASSAGTPTDSSYEQYF.